What follows describes a single TCR beta chain. Its antigen is not yet known. Per-nucleotide qualities are absent, and no much larger clonotype sits a single base away. The record originates from a study of blood T cell repertoires in COVID-19 (dated by TCRdb to between 2020 and 2021). For the study in its entirety: Samples covering the acute and convalescent phases of COVID-19 were provided by collaborators in the United States, Italy and Spain. The material from the prospective study consisted of cDNA or gDNA derived from T cells, B-cell-depleted T cells, or PBMCs. Nearly every sample came with metadata listing a de-identified subject ID, COVID-19 status, age in years and sex. The repertoires were released in a freely available public database meant as a resource for research on the immune response to SARS-CoV-2. Where HLA class I and class II types were available, the types were taken from metadata supplied by the sample provider, not from assay-based typing. The samples were drawn from two sources: the first 160 participants of the ongoing ImmuneRACE study, and 1,200 or so subjects contributed by 6 global collaborators. Subjects who had been exposed to COVID-19, were actively infected with it, or had recovered from it provided the deeply sampled blood TCRbeta repertoires that made up the dataset. The research as a whole found: Clinical and demographic metadata were provided uncurated, with the amount varying by source and participant.

TCRbeta CDR3 regions were amplified from genomic DNA using the immunoSEQ Assay, a bias-controlled multiplex PCR. The authors' pipeline ran thus. The number of nucleated cells in each sample was estimated from the amplification of reference gene primers within the assay. To quantify the absolute abundance of each unique TCRbeta CDR3 rearrangement, sequence reads were collapsed and filtered. Productive Simpson clonality was computed per sample as the square root of Simpson's diversity index over productive rearrangements. Sourced from immuneACCESS, this table was stored by TCRdb with only in-frame sequences that have V and J called. A share of the clones is absent; for the studies checked, an unresolved V gene accounts for under half, and the remainder has no known explanation. For V, J and clone size, that table is used; D and trimming come from the DNA. A total of 300,000 or so clones appear in this sample, approximately 86% of them only once. The ten largest clonotypes hold around 4% of the sample.

Whole blood was collected in K2EDTA tubes by collaborating institutions according to the institutions' own protocols. Collaborator samples were shipped for TCRbeta analysis as frozen whole blood, isolated PBMCs, or DNA extracted from either sample type. The specimen was peripheral blood. This TCR was recovered from a woman between 45 and 60 years old with active or convalescent COVID-19.

The nucleotide sequence reads TGTGCCTCCGACAGGTTGAACACTGAAGCTTTCTTT. Translated, it gives CASDRLNTEAFF. The V and J segments used are TRBV30 and TRBJ1-1; 6 matching bases give a weak D call of TRBD1. V is pared back by 7 bases and J by 0 bases, with 9 bases lying between the germline termini. The germline V gene (reference sequence) supplies CDR1 GTSNPN and CDR2 SVGIG. The CDR3 has 12 amino acids, counting the end cysteine and phenylalanine. CDR3 DNA only is kept here, 36 bases in frame from base 1.